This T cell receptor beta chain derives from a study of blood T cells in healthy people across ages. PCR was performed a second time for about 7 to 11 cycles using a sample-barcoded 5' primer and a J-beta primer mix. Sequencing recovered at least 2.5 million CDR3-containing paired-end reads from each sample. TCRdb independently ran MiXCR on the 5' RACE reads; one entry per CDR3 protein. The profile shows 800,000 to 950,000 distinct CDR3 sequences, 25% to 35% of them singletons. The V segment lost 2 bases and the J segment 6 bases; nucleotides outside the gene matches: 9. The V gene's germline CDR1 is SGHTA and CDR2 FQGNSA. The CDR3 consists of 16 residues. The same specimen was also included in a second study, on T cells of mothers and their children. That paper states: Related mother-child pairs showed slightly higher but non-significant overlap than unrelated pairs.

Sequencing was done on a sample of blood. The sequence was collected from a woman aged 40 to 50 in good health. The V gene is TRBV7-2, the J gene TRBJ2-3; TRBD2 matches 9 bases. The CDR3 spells CASSLYRGGATDTQYF. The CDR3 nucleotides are TGTGCCAGCAGCTTATATCGCGGGGGGGCAACGGATACGCAGTATTTT. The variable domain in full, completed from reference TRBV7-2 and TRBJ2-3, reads GAGVSQSPSNKVTEKGKDVELRCDPISGHTALYWYRQSLGQGLEFLIYFQGNSAPDKSGLPSDRFSAERTGGSVSTLTIQRTQQEDSAVYLCASSLYRGGATDTQYFGPGTRLTVL.